These 16 T cell receptor beta chains originate from one sample sequenced in a study of CD8 T cells in Susac syndrome. With random hexamers, reverse transcription was performed on about 0.5 to 1 ug of RNA. One entry per CDR3 protein results from TCRdb running MiXCR on the immunoSEQ multiplex PCR reads. The sample yields some 97,000 distinct CDR3 sequences, about 95% seen once. The material sequenced was CD8+ T cells from PBMCs. These receptor sequences come from a human donor with Susac syndrome.

In DNA form, the CDR3 reads TGTGCCACCAGCGGAGGACAGATGAACACTGAAGCTTTCTTT. Protein product: CATSGGQMNTEAFF. This chain connects TRBV15 to TRBJ1-1; possibly TRBD1 for D (6 bases). CDR1 and CDR2 (germline): LNHNV, YYDKDF (reference sequence). This CDR3 region has 14 residues. The ends were cut back, 5 bases at V and 0 bases at J, with 10 bases in the middle.

This sequence joins TRBV7-9 and TRBJ2-7; D gene unclear. Per germline, CDR1 SEHNR and CDR2 FQNEAQ (reference sequence). V lost 1 base and J lost 5, with 6 bases in between. The CDR3 is made up of 12 amino acids. Here the CDR3 DNA reads TGTGCCAGCAGCTTAGTGGGGAACGAGCAGTACTTC. Translated: CASSLVGNEQYF.

The rearrangement joins TRBV5-1 to TRBJ2-7, with D perhaps assigned TRBD1 or TRBD2 (6 bases each). The CDR3 covers 14 residues. Germline V gene sequence: CDR1 SGHRS, CDR2 YFSETQ. Trimming took off 3 bases at V and 1 base at J, with 11 bases between the two ends. This chain's CDR3 is CASSSQGTSYEQYF. In nucleotides, the CDR3 is TGCGCCAGCAGCTCCCAGGGGACTTCCTACGAGCAGTACTTC. The full variable domain, rest sourced from reference TRBV5-1 and TRBJ2-7, is KAGVTQTPRYLIKTRGQQVTLSCSPISGHRSVSWYQQTPGQGLQFLFEYFSETQRNKGNFPGRFSGRQFSNSRSEMNVSTLELGDSALYLCASSSQGTSYEQYFGPGTRLTVT.

The genes are TRBV28 and TRBJ2-7; weak D call: TRBD2 (7 bases). Per germline, CDR1 MDHEN and CDR2 SYDVKM. This CDR3 comprises 15 residues. V lost 4 bases to trimming and J lost 3 bases, with 16 bases between them. CDR3 protein: CASSSQGGGSYEQYF. CDR3 in DNA: TGTGCCAGCAGTTCCCAAGGGGGGGGTAGCTACGAGCAGTACTTC.

In its sample, this clonotype was seen once. CDR3 sequence (DNA): TGTGCCAGCAGCCAAAACCCTCAAGCCCTCTCCTACAATGAGCAGTTCTTC. Amino acid sequence: CASSQNPQALSYNEQFF. The chain is built from TRBV7-6 and TRBJ2-1; D not certain. This CDR3 contains 17 residues. CDR1 and CDR2 from the germline V gene are SGHVS and FNYEAQ. Trimming took off 5 bases at V and 0 bases at J, with 17 bases between the two ends.

V gene TRBV15 combines with J gene TRBJ2-7; D gene ambiguous. Germline lookup yields CDR1 LNHNV and CDR2 YYDKDF (reference sequence). The V end was cut by 4 bases, the J end by 6 bases, with 19 bases between. CDR3 size: 15 residues. The CDR3 DNA reads as TGTGCCACCAGCAATTCGAGGTGGGGTCTCGCCGAGCAGTACTTC. Encoded protein: CATSNSRWGLAEQYF. The full variable domain, in which reference TRBV15 and TRBJ2-7 provide the parts outside the CDR3, is DAMVIQNPRYQVTQFGKPVTLSCSQTLNHNVMYWYQQKSSQAPKLLFHYYDKDFNNEADTPDNFQSRRPNTSFCFLDIRSPGLGDTAMYLCATSNSRWGLAEQYFGPGTRLTVT.

The genes are TRBV20-1 and TRBJ1-6; unclear D gene. Trimming removed 3 bases from V and 0 bases from J, with 12 bases in between. This CDR3 comprises 16 residues. CDR1 is DFQATT, CDR2 SNEGSKA, per germline (reference sequence). The CDR3 region has the DNA TGCAGTGCTAGCGACCTCCGGCACTCCTATAATTCACCCCTCCACTTT. Encoded protein: CSASDLRHSYNSPLHF.

The CDR3 coding sequence is TGTGCCACCAGCGCCGGACAGGGTGTCCACAATGAGCAGTTCTTC. Translating it yields CATSAGQGVHNEQFF. V gene TRBV24-1 combines with J gene TRBJ2-1; the match to TRBD1 covers 8 bases. Trimming at V came to 7 bases and at J to 5 bases, leaving 9 bases not matched to a gene. Germline V gene sequence: CDR1 KGHDR, CDR2 SFDVKD. The CDR3 has 15 amino acids.

This rearrangement joins TRBV12-3 or TRBV12-4 to TRBJ2-7; either TRBD1 or TRBD2 may supply D (6 bases each). V gave up 1 base and J gave up 6 bases, with 7 bases separating them. This CDR3 comprises 12 residues. The CDR3: CASSLEGGEQYF. The CDR3 nucleotides read TGTGCCAGCAGTTTAGAGGGGGGCGAGCAGTACTTC.

The chain recombines TRBV20-1 with TRBJ1-3, with a weak D call TRBD1 (6 bases). This CDR3 region has 16 residues. The germline V gene has CDR1 DFQATT and CDR2 SNEGSKA (reference sequence). The ends were cut back, 1 base at V and 0 bases at J, with 13 bases in the middle. This CDR3 is CSARGGGQASGNTIYF. The CDR3 DNA follows: TGCAGTGCTAGAGGGGGGGGACAAGCCTCTGGAAACACCATATATTTT.

The CDR3 sequence: CASTGNSGNTIYF. CDR3 coding DNA: TGTGCCAGCACCGGCAACTCTGGAAACACCATATATTTT. V is TRBV12-3 or TRBV12-4 and J is TRBJ1-3; D not resolved. The germline V and J ends were trimmed by 7 bases and 0 bases, with 7 bases remaining between them. This CDR3 is built from 13 residues.

The chain combines TRBV20-1 with TRBJ2-7, with D possibly being TRBD1 (5 bases). The V gene lost 5 bases and the J gene lost 7 bases, with 18 bases spanning the gap. Per the germline V gene, CDR1 is DFQATT and CDR2 is SNEGSKA (reference sequence). This CDR3 spans 13 amino acids. CDR3 loop: CSAPDTAGKEQYF. In DNA, the CDR3 is TGCAGTGCTCCGGACACAGCCGGAAAGGAGCAGTACTTC.

The rearrangement joins TRBV12-3 or TRBV12-4 to TRBJ1-6; 7 nucleotides align to TRBD1. The CDR3 extends over 14 amino acids. The ends lost 6 bases at V and 7 bases at J; junction bases unmatched: 6. The CDR3: CASRPGTENSPLHF. The CDR3 DNA is TGTGCCAGCAGGCCTGGGACAGAGAATTCACCCCTCCACTTT.

This rearrangement joins TRBV7-9 to TRBJ2-2; D perhaps matches TRBD2 (5 bases). V was trimmed by 1 base and J by 5 bases, leaving 11 bases between them. The CDR3 has 15 residues. Germline CDR1 and CDR2: SEHNR and FQNEAQ (reference sequence). The CDR3 DNA sequence: TGTGCCAGCAGCTTAGAGCTAGCAGGTACCGGGGAGCTGTTTTTT. Amino acid sequence: CASSLELAGTGELFF.

The V and J genes are TRBV4-1 and TRBJ2-7; D possibly corresponds to TRBD1 (6 bases). CDR3 size: 14 residues. Germline loops: CDR1 MGHRA, CDR2 YSYEKL. The ends were cut back, 1 base at V and 6 bases at J, with 13 bases in the middle. The CDR3 is CASSQGVVGGEQYF. The CDR3 DNA reads TGCGCCAGCAGCCAAGGGGTCGTAGGGGGCGAGCAGTACTTC.

This clonotype appeared once. The chain uses TRBV5-1 and TRBJ2-5; D remains unclear. Per the germline V gene, CDR1 is SGHRS and CDR2 is YFSETQ. The CDR3 spans 13 residues. V lost 4 bases to trimming and J lost 5 bases, with 12 bases between them. The DNA of the CDR3 is TGCGCCAGCAGCCCCCTATCTCGGGAGACCCAGTACTTC. It translates to CASSPLSRETQYF.